This T cell receptor (beta chain) was recovered during a study of shared clonotypes between healthy human individuals. Deep-level running was used for the assay. Repertoires were generated with immunoSEQ multiplex PCR, while TCRdb's copy carries only in-frame clones and drops some. This sample has 2,500,000 or so clones, with 85% to 95% found just once. V was trimmed by 0 bases and J by 2 bases, leaving 9 bases between them. This CDR3 comprises 15 residues. Germline-derived CDR1 and CDR2 are MNHNS and SASEGT. Sequencing was performed on naive CD4+ T cells from PBMCs. Subset meaning: CD45RA+ positively selected. The chain combines TRBV6-1 with TRBJ2-3, with unresolved D. The clonotype was recovered from a man between 18 and 29 years old in good health. Some clones in this sample may be carry-over from other donors' samples. The CDR3 protein is CASSEADWYTDTQYF. The CDR3 coding sequence is TGTGCCAGCAGTGAAGCCGACTGGTACACAGATACGCAGTATTTT.